The 19 T cell receptor beta chains reported below all come from one sample, sequenced in a study of regulatory T cells in long-lasting Graves disease. Stated time point: persistent/refractory GD, antithyroid drugs over 5 years with positive TRAb. PBMC RNA served as the TCR library source. For TCR beta, libraries came from iRepertoire HTBI primers and Arm-PCR of CDR3 regions. A single record per CDR3 protein comes from TCRdb applying MiXCR to the multiplex PCR reads. In the table there are about 460,000 distinct CDR3 sequences, 20% to 25% of which are singletons. Specimen: peripheral blood mononuclear cells (PBMCs), collected when the disease was refractory, from a patient treated with antithyroid drugs. The receptors shown here come from a female donor with Graves disease.

The chain is built from TRBV6-2 or TRBV6-3 and TRBJ1-5; no clear D gene. Looked up from germline, CDR1 is MNHEY and CDR2 is SVGEGT. The CDR3 length is 13 residues. V was pared by 5 bases and J by 7 bases, with 12 bases between. The CDR3 coding sequence is TGTGCCAGCAGTCAATACCTAGGGCAGCCCCAGCATTTT. Translation gives CASSQYLGQPQHF.

A word on this clonotype: It is likely a read error, because the conserved phenylalanine at the end of the CDR3 is missing. V and J are TRBV25-1 and TRBJ1-5; the D is unclear. V lost 1 base, J lost 5 bases, and 9 bases lay in between. CDR1 MGHDK and CDR2 SYGVNS come from the germline V gene. There are 14 residues in the CDR3. CDR3 region: CASSELGVYQPQHL. The CDR3 coding sequence is TGTGCCAGCAGTGAATTAGGAGTATATCAGCCCCAGCATCTT.

The rearrangement uses TRBV5-1 and TRBJ2-2; TRBD2 agrees at 7 bases. CDR1 and CDR2 from the germline V gene are SGHRS and YFSETQ. The CDR3 length is 14 residues. Trimming cost V 4 bases and J 5 bases; bases outside gene matches: 5. CDR3 loop: CASSHTSVTGELFF. The CDR3 DNA is TGCGCCAGCAGCCATACTAGCGTTACCGGGGAGCTGTTTTTT.

This clonotype was counted a few times. The chain combines TRBV7-9 with TRBJ1-5, with 9 bases matching TRBD1. The length of the CDR3 is 15 residues. The junction had 3 bases not matched to a gene; V was cut back by 4 bases and J by 2 bases. Germline assignment: CDR1 SEHNR and CDR2 FQNEAQ (reference sequence). CDR3 DNA: TGTGCCAGCAGCTCTTGGACAGGGGGCAATCAGCCCCAGCATTTT. This translates into CASSSWTGGNQPQHF. Using reference TRBV7-9 and TRBJ1-5 for the parts outside the CDR3, the full variable domain is DTGVSQNPRHKITKRGQNVTFRCDPISEHNRLYWYRQTLGQGPEFLTYFQNEAQLEKSRLLSDRFSAERPKGSFSTLEIQRTEQGDSAMYLCASSSWTGGNQPQHFGDGTRLSIL.

This clonotype was counted ten times or more. V gene TRBV28 combines with J gene TRBJ1-5, with 7 bases lining up with TRBD1. Per the germline V gene, CDR1 is MDHEN and CDR2 is SYDVKM. V dropped 6 bases and J dropped 7; count of bases not matched to a gene: 6. The CDR3 has 13 residues. In DNA form, the CDR3 reads TGTGCCAGCAGATTACAGGGGAGCCAGCCCCAGCATTTT. Amino acid sequence: CASRLQGSQPQHF.

The genes are TRBV12-5 and TRBJ2-1; 8 nucleotides match TRBD2. Germline values: CDR1 LGHNT, CDR2 FRNRAP. The CDR3 loop spans 15 amino acids. Unmatched junction bases numbered 4, after V lost 2 bases and J lost 4 bases. The CDR3 region is CASGLWGLGYNEQFF. The CDR3 nucleotides are TGTGCTAGTGGTTTGTGGGGACTAGGATACAATGAGCAGTTCTTC.

In its sample, this clonotype was seen a few times. J is TRBJ1-2 and V is TRBV7-9; a weak D match, TRBD1 (6 bases). The V gene's germline CDR1 is SEHNR and CDR2 FQNEAQ (reference sequence). The V and J ends lost 1 base and 8 bases respectively, with 17 bases between them. There are 15 residues in the CDR3. The CDR3 spells CASSLVYRVDPGYTF. The CDR3 DNA reads TGTGCCAGCAGCTTAGTATACAGGGTGGATCCGGGCTACACCTTC.

This clonotype was detected only a few times. The rearrangement uses TRBV7-2 and TRBJ1-6, with TRBD1 matching 8 bases. The CDR3 is 14 residues long. CDR1 and CDR2 (germline): SGHTA, FQGNSA. V shed 5 bases, J shed 10 bases, and the junction held 7 bases outside the gene matches. The CDR3 reads CASSGQGSASPLHF. The CDR3 nucleotides are TGTGCCAGCAGCGGACAGGGTAGTGCGTCACCCCTCCACTTT.

The V and J genes are TRBV12-3 or TRBV12-4 and TRBJ1-4; 9 bases are a match to TRBD1. The V and J ends lost 9 bases and 3 bases, in that order; junction bases with no gene match: 8. CDR3 size: 15 residues. CDR3 sequence reads: CASKQGALPNEKLFF. The CDR3 DNA sequence: TGTGCCAGTAAACAGGGGGCGCTTCCTAATGAAAAACTGTTTTTT.

This clonotype was detected many times. The chain carries TRBV28 and TRBJ2-7; 7 bases map to TRBD2. CDR3 length: 14 amino acids. Trimming cost V 5 bases and J 5 bases; bases outside gene matches: 9. The germline CDR1 and CDR2 sequences are MDHEN and SYDVKM. The CDR3 DNA follows: TGTGCCAGCAGTCCCCAGATCGGGGGGAACGAGCAGTACTTC. Its translation is CASSPQIGGNEQYF.

This clonotype was seen at least ten times. The chain couples TRBV29-1 to TRBJ2-4; 9 nucleotides line up with TRBD1. The CDR3 loop spans 15 amino acids. Germline V gene sequence: CDR1 SQVTM, CDR2 ANQGSEA. V dropped 0 bases and J dropped 7; count of bases not matched to a gene: 7. The CDR3 loop reads CSVEDPDRGRNIQYF. The CDR3 DNA reads as TGCAGCGTTGAAGATCCGGACAGGGGTCGGAACATTCAGTACTTC. The full variable domain, completed using reference TRBV29-1 and TRBJ2-4, is SAVISQKPSRDICQRGTSLTIQCQVDSQVTMMFWYRQQPGQSLTLIATANQGSEATYESGFVIDKFPISRPNLTFSTLTVSNMSPEDSSIYLCSVEDPDRGRNIQYFGAGTRLSVL.

The gene calls are TRBV19 and TRBJ1-5, with D perhaps TRBD1 (6 bases). This CDR3 is built from 15 residues. Germline lookup yields CDR1 LNHDA and CDR2 SQIVND (reference sequence). The V and J ends lost 7 bases and 7 bases respectively, with 20 bases between them. The CDR3 nucleotides read TGTGCCAGTAAATGGGACACCTTAACGGGGCAGCCCCAGCATTTT. Protein sequence: CASKWDTLTGQPQHF.

The J gene is TRBJ2-6, the V gene TRBV4-1; D assignment may be TRBD1 or TRBD2 (5 bases each). Germline CDR1 MGHRA, CDR2 YSYEKL. This CDR3 region has 17 residues. Trimming took 4 bases from V and 3 from J, leaving 16 bases between them. CDR3 loop: CASSRMPGTFGANVLTF. CDR3 bases: TGCGCCAGCAGCCGAATGCCCGGGACGTTTGGGGCCAACGTCCTGACTTTC.

This clonotype was detected only a few times. This rearrangement joins TRBV19 to TRBJ1-1; D might be TRBD1 (5 bases). The V gene lost 7 bases and the J gene lost 0 bases, with 21 bases spanning the gap. In germline, CDR1 is LNHDA, CDR2 SQIVND (reference sequence). This CDR3 comprises 17 residues. The CDR3 spells CASNGRTGGGLNTEAFF. The DNA for the CDR3 is TGTGCCAGTAATGGGCGTACTGGGGGTGGTTTGAACACTGAAGCTTTCTTT.

A few counts support this clonotype. The V and J genes are TRBV6-4 and TRBJ1-1; TRBD1 might be the D (6 bases). Looked up from germline, CDR1 is MRHNA and CDR2 is SNTAGT. There are 14 residues in the CDR3. The V end was cut by 5 bases, the J end by 2 bases, with 12 bases between. The CDR3 reads CASSRTAYNTEAFF. The CDR3 DNA sequence: TGTGCCAGCAGTCGGACAGCTTATAACACTGAAGCTTTCTTT.

This clonotype has only a few counts. The chain combines TRBV4-1 with TRBJ2-5, with TRBD1 identical over 7 bases. This CDR3 spans 16 amino acids. Trimming removed 0 bases from V and 5 bases from J; junction bases left unmatched: 9. CDR1 MGHRA and CDR2 YSYEKL come from the germline V gene. In nucleotides, the CDR3 is TGCGCCAGCAGCCAAGATGGGCAAGGGGGCGAGGAGACCCAGTACTTC. It codes for CASSQDGQGGEETQYF.

The rearrangement uses TRBV9 and TRBJ2-2; a possible D gene is TRBD2 (6 bases). CDR1 and CDR2 (germline): SGDLS, YYNGEE. Trimming took off 5 bases at V and 1 base at J, with 18 bases between the two ends. This CDR3 has 17 residues. In nucleotides, the CDR3 is TGTGCCAGCAGAGATGGAGGGCAGGCGTTGAACACCGGGGAGCTGTTTTTT. As protein: CASRDGGQALNTGELFF. The variable domain in full, completed from reference TRBV9 and TRBJ2-2, reads DSGVTQTPKHLITATGQRVTLRCSPRSGDLSVYWYQQSLDQGLQFLIQYYNGEERAKGNILERFSAQQFPDLHSELNLSSLELGDSALYFCASRDGGQALNTGELFFGEGSRLTVL.

This clonotype was observed at least ten times. This sequence joins TRBV6-1 and TRBJ1-1; D is uncertain. CDR1 and CDR2 from the germline V gene are MNHNS and SASEGT. V dropped 6 bases and J dropped 3 bases, with 5 bases sitting between them. This CDR3 is built from 11 residues. The CDR3 region is CASRTYTEAFF. CDR3 sequence (DNA): TGTGCCAGCAGGACATACACTGAAGCTTTCTTT.

This chain joins TRBV3-1 and TRBJ2-6; 11 bases map to TRBD1. This CDR3 has 17 amino acids. Germline V gives CDR1 LGHDT, CDR2 YNNKEL (reference sequence). The V gene end was trimmed by 5 bases and the J gene end by 2 bases; junction bases not matched to a gene: 5. The CDR3, as DNA: TGTGCCAGCAGCGCGCGGACAGGGGGCCCTGGGGCCAACGTCCTGACTTTC. Residues: CASSARTGGPGANVLTF.